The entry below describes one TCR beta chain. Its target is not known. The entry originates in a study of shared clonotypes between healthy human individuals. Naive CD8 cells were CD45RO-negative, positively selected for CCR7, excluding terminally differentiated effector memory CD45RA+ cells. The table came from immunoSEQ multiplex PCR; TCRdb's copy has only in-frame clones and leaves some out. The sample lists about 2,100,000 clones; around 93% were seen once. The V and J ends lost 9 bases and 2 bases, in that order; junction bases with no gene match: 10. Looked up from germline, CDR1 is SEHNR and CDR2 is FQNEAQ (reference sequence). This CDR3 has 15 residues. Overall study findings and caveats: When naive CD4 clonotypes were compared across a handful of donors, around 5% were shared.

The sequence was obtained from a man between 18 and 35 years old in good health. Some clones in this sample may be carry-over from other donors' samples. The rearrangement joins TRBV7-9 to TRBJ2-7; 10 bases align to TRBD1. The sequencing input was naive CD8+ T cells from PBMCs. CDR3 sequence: CASQTAGQGPYEQYF. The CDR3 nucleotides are TGTGCCAGTCAGACCGCGGGACAGGGGCCCTACGAGCAGTACTTC.